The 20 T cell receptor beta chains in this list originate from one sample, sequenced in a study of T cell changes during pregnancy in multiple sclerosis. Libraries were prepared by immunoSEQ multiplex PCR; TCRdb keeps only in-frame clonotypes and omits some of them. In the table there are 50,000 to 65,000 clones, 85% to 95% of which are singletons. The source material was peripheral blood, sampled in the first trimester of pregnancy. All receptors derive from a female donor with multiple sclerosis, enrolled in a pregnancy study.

The CDR3 region is CAWSVGTSGGARETQYF. In nucleotides, the CDR3 is TGTGCCTGGAGTGTTGGGACTAGCGGGGGGGCCCGAGAGACCCAGTACTTC. The chain joins TRBV30 to TRBJ2-5; 16 bases fit TRBD2. There are 17 residues in the CDR3. CDR1 is GTSNPN and CDR2 is SVGIG in the germline V gene (reference sequence). V was pared by 0 bases and J by 4 bases, with 5 bases of the junction left unmatched.

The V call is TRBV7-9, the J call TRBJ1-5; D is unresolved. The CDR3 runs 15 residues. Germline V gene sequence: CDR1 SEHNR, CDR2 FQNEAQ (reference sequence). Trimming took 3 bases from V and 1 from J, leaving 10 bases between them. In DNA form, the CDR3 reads TGTGCCAGCAGCTTGGAGGGAGGGAGCAATCAGCCCCAGCATTTT. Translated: CASSLEGGSNQPQHF.

The CDR3 DNA reads as TGTGCCAGCAGCGTAGAGACTAGCGGGGGCTACACAGATACGCAGTATTTT. Its translation is CASSVETSGGYTDTQYF. V is TRBV9 and J is TRBJ2-3; TRBD2 matches 12 bases. The CDR3 is 17 residues long. Germline V gene sequence: CDR1 SGDLS, CDR2 YYNGEE. V lost 0 bases, J lost 2 bases, and 4 bases stayed unmatched. Supplemented by reference TRBV9 and TRBJ2-3, the full variable domain reads DSGVTQTPKHLITATGQRVTLRCSPRSGDLSVYWYQQSLDQGLQFLIQYYNGEERAKGNILERFSAQQFPDLHSELNLSSLELGDSALYFCASSVETSGGYTDTQYFGPGTRLTVL.

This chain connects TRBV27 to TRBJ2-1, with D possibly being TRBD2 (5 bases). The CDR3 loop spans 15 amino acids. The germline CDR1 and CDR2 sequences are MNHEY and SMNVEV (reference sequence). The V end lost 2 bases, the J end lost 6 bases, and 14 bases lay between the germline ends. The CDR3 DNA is TGTGCCAGCAGTTTAGGAACTAGGATAATCAATGAGCAGTTCTTC. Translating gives CASSLGTRIINEQFF.

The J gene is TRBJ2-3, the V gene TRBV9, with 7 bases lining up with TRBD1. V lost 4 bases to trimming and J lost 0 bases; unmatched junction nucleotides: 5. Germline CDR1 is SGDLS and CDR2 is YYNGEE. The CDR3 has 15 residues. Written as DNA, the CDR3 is TGTGCCAGCAGCCCGTGGGACAGTAGCACAGATACGCAGTATTTT. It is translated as CASSPWDSSTDTQYF.

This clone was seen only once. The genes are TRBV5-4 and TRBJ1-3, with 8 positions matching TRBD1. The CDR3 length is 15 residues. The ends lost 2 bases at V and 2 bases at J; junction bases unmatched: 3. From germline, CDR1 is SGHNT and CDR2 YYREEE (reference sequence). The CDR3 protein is CASSLRTGTGNTIYF. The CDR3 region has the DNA TGTGCCAGCAGCTTACGGACAGGGACTGGAAACACCATATATTTT.

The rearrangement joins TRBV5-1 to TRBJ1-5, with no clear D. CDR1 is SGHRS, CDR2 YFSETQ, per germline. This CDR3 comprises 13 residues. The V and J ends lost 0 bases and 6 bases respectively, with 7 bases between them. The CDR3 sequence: CASSLGESQPQHF. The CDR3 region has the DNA TGCGCCAGCAGCTTGGGGGAGAGTCAGCCCCAGCATTTT.

CDR3 DNA sequence: TGTGCCAGTAGTCCCTGGCTCTCTAGCGTCTCCTACAATGAGCAGTTCTTC. Translating gives CASSPWLSSVSYNEQFF. The chain uses TRBV19 and TRBJ2-1; possibly TRBD2 for D (6 bases). Germline lookup yields CDR1 LNHDA and CDR2 SQIVND (reference sequence). V dropped 5 bases and J dropped 0 bases, with 17 bases sitting between them. This CDR3 has 17 amino acids.

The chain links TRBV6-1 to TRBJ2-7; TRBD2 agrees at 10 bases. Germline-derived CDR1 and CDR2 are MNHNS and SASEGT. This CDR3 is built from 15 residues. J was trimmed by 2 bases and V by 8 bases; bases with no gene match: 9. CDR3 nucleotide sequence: TGTGCCAGCGATAGCGGGGGGCTCGGGGCCTACGAGCAGTACTTC. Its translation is CASDSGGLGAYEQYF.

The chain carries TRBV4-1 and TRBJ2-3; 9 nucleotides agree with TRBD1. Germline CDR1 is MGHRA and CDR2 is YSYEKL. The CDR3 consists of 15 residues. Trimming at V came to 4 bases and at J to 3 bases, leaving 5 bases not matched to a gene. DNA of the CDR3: TGCGCCAGCAGCCCCAGACAGGGGGGGACAGATACGCAGTATTTT. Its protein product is CASSPRQGGTDTQYF.

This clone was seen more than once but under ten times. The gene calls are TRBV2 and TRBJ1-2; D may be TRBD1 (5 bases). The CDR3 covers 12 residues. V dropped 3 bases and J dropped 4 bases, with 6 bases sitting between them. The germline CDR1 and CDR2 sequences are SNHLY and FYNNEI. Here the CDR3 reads CASSETVYGYTF. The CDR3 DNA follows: TGTGCCAGCAGTGAGACAGTCTATGGCTACACCTTC.

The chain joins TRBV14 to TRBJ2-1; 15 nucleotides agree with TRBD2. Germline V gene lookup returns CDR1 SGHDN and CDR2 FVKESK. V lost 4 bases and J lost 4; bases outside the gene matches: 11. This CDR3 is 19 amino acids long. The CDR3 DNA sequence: TGTGCCAGCAGCCTGGGACTAGCGGGGGGCTACCGATGGTACAATGAGCAGTTCTTC. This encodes CASSLGLAGGYRWYNEQFF. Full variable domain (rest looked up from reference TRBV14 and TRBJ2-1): EAGVTQFPSHSVIEKGQTVTLRCDPISGHDNLYWYRRVMGKEIKFLLHFVKESKQDESGMPNNRFLAERTGGTYSTLKVQPAELEDSGVYFCASSLGLAGGYRWYNEQFFGPGTRLTVL.

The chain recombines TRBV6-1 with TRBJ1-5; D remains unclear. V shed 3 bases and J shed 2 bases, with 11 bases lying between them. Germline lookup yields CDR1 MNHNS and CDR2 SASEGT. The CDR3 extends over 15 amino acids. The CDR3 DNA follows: TGTGCCAGCAGTGATGAAGGGAGTGGCAATCAGCCCCAGCATTTT. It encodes CASSDEGSGNQPQHF.

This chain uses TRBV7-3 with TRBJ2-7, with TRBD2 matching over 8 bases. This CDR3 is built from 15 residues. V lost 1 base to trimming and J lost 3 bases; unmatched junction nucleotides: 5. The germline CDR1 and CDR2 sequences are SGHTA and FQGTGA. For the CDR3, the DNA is TGTGCCAGCAGCTTAAGCGGGGGGACCCACTACGAGCAGTACTTC. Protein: CASSLSGGTHYEQYF.

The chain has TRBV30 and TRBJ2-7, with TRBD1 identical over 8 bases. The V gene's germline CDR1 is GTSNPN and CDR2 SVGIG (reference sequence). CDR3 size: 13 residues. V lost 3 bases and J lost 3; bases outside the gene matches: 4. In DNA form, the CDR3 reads TGTGCCTGGAGGGACAGGGTTTTCTACGAGCAGTACTTC. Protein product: CAWRDRVFYEQYF. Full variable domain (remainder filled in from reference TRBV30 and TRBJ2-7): SQTIHQWPATLVQPVGSPLSLECTVEGTSNPNLYWYRQAAGRGLQLLFYSVGIGQISSEVPQNLSASRPQDRQFILSSKKLLLSDSGFYLCAWRDRVFYEQYFGPGTRLTVT.

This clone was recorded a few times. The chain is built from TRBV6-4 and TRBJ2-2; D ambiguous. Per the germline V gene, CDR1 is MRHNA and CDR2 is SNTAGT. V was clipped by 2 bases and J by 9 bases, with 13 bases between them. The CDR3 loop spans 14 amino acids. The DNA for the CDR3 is TGTGCCAGCAGTGACGGCGGAGCTCCCCGGGAGCTGTTTTTT. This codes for CASSDGGAPRELFF.

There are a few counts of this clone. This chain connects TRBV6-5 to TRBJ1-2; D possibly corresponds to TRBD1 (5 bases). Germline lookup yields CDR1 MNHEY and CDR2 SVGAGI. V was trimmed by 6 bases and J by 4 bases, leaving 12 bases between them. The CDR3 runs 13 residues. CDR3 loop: CASSLTGVYGYTF. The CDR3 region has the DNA TGTGCCAGCAGCCTAACAGGAGTCTATGGCTACACCTTC.

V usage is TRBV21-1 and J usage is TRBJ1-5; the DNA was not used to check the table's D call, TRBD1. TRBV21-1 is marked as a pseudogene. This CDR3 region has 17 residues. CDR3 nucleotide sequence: TGTGCCAGCAGCATAGTCAGGGGGTTAGAGAAGTATCAGCCCCAGCATTTT. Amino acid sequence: CASSIVRGLEKYQPQHF.

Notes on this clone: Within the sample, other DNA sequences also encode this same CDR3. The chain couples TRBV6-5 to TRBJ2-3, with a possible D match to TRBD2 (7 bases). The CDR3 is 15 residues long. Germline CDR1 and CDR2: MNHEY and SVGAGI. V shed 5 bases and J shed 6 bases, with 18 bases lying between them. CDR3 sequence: CASSPVAGDTDTQYF. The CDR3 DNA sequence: TGTGCCAGCAGTCCTGTGGCGGGGGACACGGATACGCAGTATTTT.

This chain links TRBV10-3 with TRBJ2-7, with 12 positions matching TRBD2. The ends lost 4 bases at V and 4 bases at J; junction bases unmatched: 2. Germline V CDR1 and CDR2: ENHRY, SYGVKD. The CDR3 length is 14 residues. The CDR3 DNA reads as TGTGCCATCAGTGGGGGGACTAGCGGGTACGAGCAGTACTTC. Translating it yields CAISGGTSGYEQYF.